These T cell receptor beta chains were read from a single sample in a study of T cells expressing NK-cell markers. TCRdb reprocessed the 5' RACE reads and keeps a single row for each CDR3 protein, giving no DNA. This repertoire includes 300,000 to 500,000 distinct CDR3 sequences. Sequenced material: blood T cells: a sorted CD56 or NKG2C T cell subset, CD4+ or CD8+ T cells, or bulk PBMC T cells (not recorded which). All receptors come from a woman aged 45-60 years in good health. The CDR3 runs from the conserved cysteine through the conserved F or W. Each record gives: J gene, V gene, CDR3 protein.

j_gene: TRBJ1-5
v_gene: TRBV12-3/TRBV12-4
CDR3aa: CASSPPGQVDQPQHF

j_gene: TRBJ2-7
v_gene: TRBV3-1
CDR3aa: CASSPARKRDPAYEQYF

j_gene: TRBJ2-1
v_gene: TRBV10-3
CDR3aa: CAIRSGGVYNEQFF

j_gene: TRBJ2-5
v_gene: TRBV12-3/TRBV12-4
CDR3aa: CASSLASEETQYF

j_gene: TRBJ2-7
v_gene: TRBV25-1
CDR3aa: CASSATSGFEQYF

j_gene: TRBJ1-2
v_gene: TRBV15
CDR3aa: CATSRDDPNPVWNYGYTF

j_gene: TRBJ2-5
v_gene: TRBV4-1
CDR3aa: CASSQEGQGITQYF

j_gene: TRBJ2-5
v_gene: TRBV28
CDR3aa: CASTRVLQRVETQYF

j_gene: TRBJ1-5
v_gene: TRBV6-5
CDR3aa: CASRRTGEGNQPQHF

j_gene: TRBJ1-5
v_gene: TRBV29-1
CDR3aa: CSVGTDSNQPQHF

j_gene: TRBJ2-5
v_gene: TRBV5-1
CDR3aa: CASSTGPGKQETQYF

j_gene: TRBJ2-2
v_gene: TRBV29-1
CDR3aa: CSVVGNGVGELFF

j_gene: TRBJ2-3
v_gene: TRBV14
CDR3aa: CASSQGRGRDTQYF

j_gene: TRBJ2-3
v_gene: TRBV10-1
CDR3aa: CASSEGTSGRGDTQYF

j_gene: TRBJ2-7
v_gene: TRBV12-5
CDR3aa: CASAQGPYEQYF

j_gene: TRBJ2-1
v_gene: TRBV7-9
CDR3aa: CASSLALTSNHEQFF

j_gene: TRBJ2-4
v_gene: TRBV19
CDR3aa: CASRGAVPAKNIQYF

j_gene: TRBJ1-6
v_gene: TRBV6-1
CDR3aa: CASRSGSPLHF

j_gene: TRBJ2-1
v_gene: TRBV5-1
CDR3aa: CASSLVGTSGRSEQFF

j_gene: TRBJ1-3
v_gene: TRBV4-1
CDR3aa: CASSHIGGGVNTIYF

j_gene: TRBJ2-5
v_gene: TRBV11-2
CDR3aa: CASSAPKREAGETQYF

j_gene: TRBJ2-3
v_gene: TRBV5-1
CDR3aa: CASSLGSRVSTDTQYF

j_gene: TRBJ1-2
v_gene: TRBV12-3/TRBV12-4
CDR3aa: CASSSSYYGYTF

j_gene: TRBJ2-6
v_gene: TRBV7-9
CDR3aa: CASNGTGGANVLTF

j_gene: TRBJ2-3
v_gene: TRBV29-1
CDR3aa: CSVSGSSTDTQYF

j_gene: TRBJ1-1
v_gene: TRBV4-2
CDR3aa: CASSHAWRGHTEAFF

j_gene: TRBJ2-1
v_gene: TRBV24-1
CDR3aa: CATSGLLSYEQFF

j_gene: TRBJ2-2
v_gene: TRBV11-2
CDR3aa: CASSMVGGQHGELFF

j_gene: TRBJ2-7
v_gene: TRBV5-1
CDR3aa: CASSSTDTTPVEQYF

j_gene: TRBJ2-5
v_gene: TRBV7-2
CDR3aa: CASSLVAGLMIGSETQYF

j_gene: TRBJ2-2
v_gene: TRBV4-2
CDR3aa: CASSQDLPSGTFTGELFF

j_gene: TRBJ1-2
v_gene: TRBV29-1
CDR3aa: CSVGQSADGYTF

j_gene: TRBJ2-7
v_gene: TRBV7-8
CDR3aa: CASSLSSGRSYEQYF

j_gene: TRBJ2-7
v_gene: TRBV29-1
CDR3aa: CSVLTGREQYF

j_gene: TRBJ2-1
v_gene: TRBV12-3/TRBV12-4
CDR3aa: CASSLPGGAYNEQFF

j_gene: TRBJ2-1
v_gene: TRBV19
CDR3aa: CASTSDSGSSYNEQFF

j_gene: TRBJ1-2
v_gene: TRBV11-3
CDR3aa: CASSLVGSQEYGYTF

j_gene: TRBJ2-5
v_gene: TRBV20-1
CDR3aa: CSAPRRVGPPETQYF

j_gene: TRBJ2-3
v_gene: TRBV5-1
CDR3aa: CASSLLGATDTQYF

j_gene: TRBJ2-3
v_gene: TRBV12-3/TRBV12-4
CDR3aa: CASSRTPGLRGDTDTQYF

j_gene: TRBJ1-5
v_gene: TRBV5-1
CDR3aa: CASSLAGAPNQPQHF

j_gene: TRBJ2-7
v_gene: TRBV2
CDR3aa: CASSGTKYEQYF

j_gene: TRBJ2-7
v_gene: TRBV27
CDR3aa: CASQTGGTYEQYF

j_gene: TRBJ2-7
v_gene: TRBV4-1
CDR3aa: CASSQDDGGTVSSYEQYF